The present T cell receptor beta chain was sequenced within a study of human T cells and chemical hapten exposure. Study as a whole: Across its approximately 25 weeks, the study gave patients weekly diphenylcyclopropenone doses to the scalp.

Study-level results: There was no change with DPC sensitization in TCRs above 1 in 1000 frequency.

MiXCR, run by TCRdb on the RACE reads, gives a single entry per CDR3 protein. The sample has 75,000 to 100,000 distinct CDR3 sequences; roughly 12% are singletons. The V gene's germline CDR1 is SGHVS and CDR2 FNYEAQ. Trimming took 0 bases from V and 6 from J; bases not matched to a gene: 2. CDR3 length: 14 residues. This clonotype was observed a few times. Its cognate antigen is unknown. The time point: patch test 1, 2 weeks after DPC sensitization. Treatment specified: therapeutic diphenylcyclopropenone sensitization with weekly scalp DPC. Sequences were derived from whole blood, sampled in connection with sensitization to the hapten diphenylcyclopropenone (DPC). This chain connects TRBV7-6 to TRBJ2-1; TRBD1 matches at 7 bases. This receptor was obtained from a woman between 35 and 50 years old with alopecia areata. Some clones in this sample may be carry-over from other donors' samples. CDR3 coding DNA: TGTGCCAGCAGCTTAGCTGGACAGGCCAATGAGCAGTTCTTC. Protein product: CASSLAGQANEQFF.